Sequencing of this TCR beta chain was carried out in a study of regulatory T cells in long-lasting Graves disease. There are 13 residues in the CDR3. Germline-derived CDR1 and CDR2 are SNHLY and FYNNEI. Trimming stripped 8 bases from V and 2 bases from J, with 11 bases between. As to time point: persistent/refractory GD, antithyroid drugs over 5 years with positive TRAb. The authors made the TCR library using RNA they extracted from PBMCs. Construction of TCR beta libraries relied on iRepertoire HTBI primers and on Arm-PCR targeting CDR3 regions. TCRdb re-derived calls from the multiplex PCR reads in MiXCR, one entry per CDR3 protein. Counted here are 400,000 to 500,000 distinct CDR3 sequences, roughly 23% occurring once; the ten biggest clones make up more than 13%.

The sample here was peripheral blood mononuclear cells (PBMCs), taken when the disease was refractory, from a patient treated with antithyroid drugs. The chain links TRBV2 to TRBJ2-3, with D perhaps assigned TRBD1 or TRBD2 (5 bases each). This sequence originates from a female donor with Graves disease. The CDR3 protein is CASGGPNTDTQYF. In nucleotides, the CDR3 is TGTGCCAGCGGGGGACCAAACACAGATACGCAGTATTTT.